This T cell receptor beta chain was identified during a study of T cell responses to AZD1222 COVID-19 vaccine. Study-wide results and caveats: Females made up more of the donors, who were largely white British, and clonal diversity may have come out too low. Spike-spanning, vaccine-associated CD4 TCRs were dominant at 160-218 and 743-854.

Germline V gene sequence: CDR1 MNHEY, CDR2 SVGEGT. V lost 2 bases and J 5 bases, leaving 9 bases between the germline ends. The length of the CDR3 is 13 residues. Generated by immunoSEQ multiplex PCR, the TCRdb table keeps only in-frame clones and is missing some. Here the sample spans approximately 89,000 clones, about 90% being singletons. This clone was seen a handful of times. Its antigen is as yet unknown. The gene calls are TRBV6-2 or TRBV6-3 and TRBJ1-1, with D unclear. The starting material was peripheral blood, obtained on day 0 of AZD1222 vaccination. This TCR was recovered from an adult in good health. In DNA, the CDR3 is TGTGCCAGCAGTTACAGGGCTGGGACTGAAGCTTTCTTT. Protein: CASSYRAGTEAFF.